This T cell receptor beta chain derives from a study of Graves' ophthalmopathy and Graves' hyperthyroidism. The CDR3 totals 13 residues. Trimming left V 3 bases short and J 5 bases short, with 10 bases between. Germline V lookup: CDR1 MNHEY, CDR2 SMNVEV (reference sequence). This clonotype was seen repeatedly, ten times or more. Its cognate antigen is unknown. General study results and limits: The blood repertoire also included most expanded thyroid clonotypes above 0.001 frequency.

TCR beta CDR3 regions were amplified from RNA transcripts. First-round RT-PCR with HTBI primers preceded a second-round multiplex PCR. From the multiplex PCR reads, TCRdb called clonotypes with MiXCR, one entry per CDR3 protein. The sample yields 200,000 to 250,000 distinct CDR3 sequences, around 30% seen once. The V and J genes are TRBV27 and TRBJ2-5; D not resolved. Sequencing input: peripheral blood. This clonotype originated in a man over 45 with Graves' ophthalmopathy. The CDR3 sequence: CASSLGLLETQYF. CDR3 DNA sequence: TGTGCCAGCAGTTTGGGTCTCCTGGAGACCCAGTACTTC.